This TCR beta chain appears in the sequencing data of a study of identical twins. Study conclusions and caveats: For zero-insertion analyses, partial confounding could come from invariant MAIT and iNKT cells. Twins shared out-of-frame alpha sequences with excess low generation probability.

Turning to this clonotype: The antigen is undetermined.

V was trimmed by 1 base and J by 3 bases, leaving 19 bases between them. CDR3 length equals 17 residues. The V gene's germline CDR1 is SGHRS and CDR2 YFSETQ. TCRdb called the 5' RACE reads again in MiXCR, with one record for every CDR3 protein. In the table there are approximately 500,000 distinct CDR3 sequences, approximately 25% of which are singletons. This sample was also put to use in a study of T cells expressing NK-cell markers.

The sequenced sample consisted of CD4+ T cells sorted from blood. V and J are TRBV5-1 and TRBJ2-5; the D gene is possibly TRBD2 (6 bases). This receptor was taken from a woman under 30 in good health. The CDR3 DNA reads as TGCGCCAGCAGCTTGCAGCGTGGCGGGCGGAGGGAAGAGACCCAGTACTTC. This sequence encodes CASSLQRGGRREETQYF.